These 12 T cell receptor beta chains share one sample of origin, sequenced in a study of technical replicates of blood from a handful of donors. Profiling relied on immunoSEQ multiplex PCR, and the TCRdb table lists in-frame clones only, not all of them. Of around 70,000 clones in the sample, approximately 93% were seen once. Sequencing used T cells isolated from PBMCs. These receptors originate from a human donor in good health.

The V gene is TRBV7-9, the J gene TRBJ2-4, with a possible D match to TRBD2 (5 bases). This CDR3 has 16 amino acids. V was cut by 5 bases and J by 0 bases, with 14 bases left in between. Germline V gene sequence: CDR1 SEHNR, CDR2 FQNEAQ (reference sequence). CDR3: CASSRPEGLAKNIQYF. Written as DNA, the CDR3 is TGTGCCAGCAGCCGTCCTGAGGGATTAGCCAAAAACATTCAGTACTTC.

To note about this clone: An end of the junction does not agree with germline; a read error may underlie this. The same CDR3 is also encoded by other DNA sequences in this sample. The chain employs TRBV6-5 and TRBJ2-7; 7 bases are shared with TRBD1. This CDR3 has 15 residues. Germline assignment: CDR1 MNHEY and CDR2 SVGAGI. CDR3 sequence: CASSYSGQGAYEQYF. CDR3 sequence (DNA): TGTGCCAGCAGCTACTCAGGGCAGGGGGCCTACGAGCAGTACTTC.

This clone was detected a few times. This chain connects TRBV7-3 to TRBJ1-1; no reliable D call. Trimming pared 2 bases from V and 6 bases from J, leaving 13 bases between. Germline CDR1 reads SGHTA; CDR2 reads FQGTGA. The CDR3 extends over 14 amino acids. CDR3 in DNA: TGTGCCAGCAGCTTATATGAGGGTTCCGCTGAAGCTTTCTTT. Its protein is CASSLYEGSAEAFF.

The chain combines TRBV6-4 with TRBJ2-1; TRBD2 matches at 13 bases. This CDR3 has 14 residues. The germline V gene has CDR1 MRHNA and CDR2 SNTAGT. With 3 bases clipped from V and 7 bases from J, the junction kept 0 bases outside the gene matches. CDR3 amino acids: CASSEGLAGNEQFF. The CDR3 coding sequence is TGTGCCAGCAGTGAGGGACTAGCGGGGAATGAGCAGTTCTTC.

The rearrangement uses TRBV7-2 and TRBJ1-4; D gene uncertain. This CDR3 comprises 15 residues. Per germline, CDR1 SGHTA and CDR2 FQGNSA. The ends were cut back, 7 bases at V and 8 bases at J, with 20 bases in the middle. This CDR3 is CASTQGGRVREKLFF. The CDR3 region has the DNA TGTGCCAGCACCCAAGGTGGGCGCGTTCGGGAAAAACTGTTTTTT.

The V and J genes are TRBV15 and TRBJ2-2; 10 positions agree with TRBD2. This CDR3 has 16 amino acids. CDR1 is LNHNV and CDR2 is YYDKDF in the germline V gene (reference sequence). V dropped 1 base and J dropped 8; count of bases not matched to a gene: 7. CDR3 region: CATSRVLAGAAGELFF. The CDR3 DNA reads as TGTGCCACCAGCAGAGTCCTAGCGGGAGCGGCGGGGGAGCTGTTTTTT.

The gene calls are TRBV19 and TRBJ2-7; weak D call: TRBD2 (5 bases). Germline V CDR1 and CDR2: LNHDA, SQIVND (reference sequence). Trimming shortened V by 5 bases and J by 1 base, and 12 bases separated the two germline ends. The CDR3 extends over 14 amino acids. CDR3 sequence: CASSAKLGSYEQYF. Written as DNA, the CDR3 is TGTGCCAGTAGTGCCAAACTAGGATCCTACGAGCAGTACTTC.

V and J are TRBV28 and TRBJ1-5; TRBD1 matches at 8 bases. Germline-derived CDR1 and CDR2 are MDHEN and SYDVKM. The J segment lost 3 bases and the V segment lost 6 bases, leaving 7 bases of the junction unmatched. The CDR3 loop spans 15 amino acids. Written as DNA, the CDR3 is TGTGCCAGCAGGCAACAGGGGGGTCCCAATCAGCCCCAGCATTTT. As protein: CASRQQGGPNQPQHF. The whole variable domain, filled in from reference TRBV28 and TRBJ1-5, reads DVKVTQSSRYLVKRTGEKVFLECVQDMDHENMFWYRQDPGLGLRLIYFSYDVKMKEKGDIPEGYSVSREKKERFSLILESASTNQTSMYLCASRQQGGPNQPQHFGDGTRLSIL.

This clone was counted at least ten times. V is TRBV12-5 and J is TRBJ1-2; D unresolved. Trimming shortened V by 0 bases and J by 5 bases, and 13 bases separated the two germline ends. The CDR3 is 15 amino acids. From germline, CDR1 is LGHNT and CDR2 FRNRAP. In DNA, the CDR3 is TGTGCTAGTGGTTTGGTATCGCGACATTCTTATGGCTACACCTTC. Translating gives CASGLVSRHSYGYTF. The whole variable domain, remainder taken from reference TRBV12-5 and TRBJ1-2, is DARVTQTPRHKVTEMGQEVTMRCQPILGHNTVFWYRQTMMQGLELLAYFRNRAPLDDSGMPKDRFSAEMPDATLATLKIQPSEPRDSAVYFCASGLVSRHSYGYTFGSGTRLTVV.

This chain uses TRBV2 with TRBJ1-2, with TRBD1 identical over 7 bases. The length of the CDR3 is 13 residues. The ends lost 5 bases at V and 2 bases at J; junction bases unmatched: 2. In germline, CDR1 is SNHLY, CDR2 FYNNEI. CDR3 region: CASSKGQNYGYTF. The CDR3 DNA sequence: TGTGCCAGCAGTAAGGGACAGAACTATGGCTACACCTTC.

The rearrangement links TRBV11-2 to TRBJ2-3, with a possible D match to TRBD1 (6 bases). Germline CDR1 SGHAT, CDR2 FQNNGV. Trimming shortened V by 5 bases and J by 2 bases, and 17 bases separated the two germline ends. The CDR3 extends over 16 amino acids. Here the CDR3 DNA reads TGTGCCAGCAGCCCGCTTCGAGGACAGCACACAGATACGCAGTATTTT. Protein product: CASSPLRGQHTDTQYF.

The chain joins TRBV27 to TRBJ2-2; 9 nucleotides match TRBD1. The CDR3 is 17 amino acids. Trimming took 5 bases from V and 7 from J; bases not matched to a gene: 14. Germline lookup yields CDR1 MNHEY and CDR2 SMNVEV (reference sequence). CDR3 nucleotides: TGTGCCAGCAGTCCCCTTATTACAGGGGGCGCAGGCGGGGAGCTGTTTTTT. Translated, it gives CASSPLITGGAGGELFF.